There are a few counts of the clone carrying this T cell receptor (beta chain). The antigen is undetermined. The sample belongs to a study of cytomegalovirus exposure and HLA in healthy donors. Deletions cut 0 bases from V and 7 bases from J, with 5 bases between. The germline CDR1 and CDR2 sequences are SGHRS and YFSETQ. CDR3 length: 12 residues. Study-wide findings and caveats: Among CMV-associated TCR beta chains, most appeared HLA-restricted in a later analysis. A later analysis linked a missense DCLRE1C variant to TCR beta V- and J-gene trimming.

PCR primers comprised 60 Vbeta and 13 Jbeta primers. Clones were read by immunoSEQ multiplex PCR, and TCRdb kept only the in-frame ones, dropping some. The table has over 85,000 clones, around 82% seen once. Sequenced sample: PBMCs. The receptor was derived from a man in his forties in good health and CMV-seronegative. The chain carries TRBV5-1 and TRBJ2-1, with unresolved D. The CDR3 DNA is TGCGCCAGCAGCTTGGTTCTGAATGAGCAGTTCTTC. This sequence encodes CASSLVLNEQFF.